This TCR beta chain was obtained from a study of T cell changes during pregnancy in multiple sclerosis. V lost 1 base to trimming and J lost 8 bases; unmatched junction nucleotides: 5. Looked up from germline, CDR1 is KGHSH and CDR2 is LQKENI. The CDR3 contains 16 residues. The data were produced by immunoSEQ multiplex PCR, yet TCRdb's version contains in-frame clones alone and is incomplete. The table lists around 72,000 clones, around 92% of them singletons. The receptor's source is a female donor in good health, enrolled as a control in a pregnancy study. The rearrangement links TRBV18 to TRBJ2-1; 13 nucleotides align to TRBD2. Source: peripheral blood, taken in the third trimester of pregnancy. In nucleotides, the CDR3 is TGTGCCAGCTCACCACGGACTAGCGGGAGTCTCGATGAGCAGTTCTTC. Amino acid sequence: CASSPRTSGSLDEQFF.